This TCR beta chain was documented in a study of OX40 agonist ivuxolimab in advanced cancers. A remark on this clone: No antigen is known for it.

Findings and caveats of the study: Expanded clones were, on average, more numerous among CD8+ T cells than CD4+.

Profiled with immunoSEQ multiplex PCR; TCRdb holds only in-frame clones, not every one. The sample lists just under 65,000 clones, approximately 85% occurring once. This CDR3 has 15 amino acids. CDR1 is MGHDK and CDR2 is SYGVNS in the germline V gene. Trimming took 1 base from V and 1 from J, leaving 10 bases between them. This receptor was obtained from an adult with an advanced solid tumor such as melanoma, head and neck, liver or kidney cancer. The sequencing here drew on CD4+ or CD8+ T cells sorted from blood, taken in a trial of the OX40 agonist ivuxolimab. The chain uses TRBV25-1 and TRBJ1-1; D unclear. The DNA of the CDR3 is TGTGCCAGCAGTGAATCGCGGGGTCAGAACACTGAAGCTTTCTTT. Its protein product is CASSESRGQNTEAFF. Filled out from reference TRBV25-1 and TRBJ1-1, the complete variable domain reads EADIYQTPRYLVIGTGKKITLECSQTMGHDKMYWYQQDPGMELHLIHYSYGVNSTEKGDLSSESTVSRIRTEHFPLTLESARPSHTSQYLCASSESRGQNTEAFFGQGTRLTVV.